This entry concerns a single T cell receptor (beta chain). The antigen is unknown. The record originates from a study of cytomegalovirus exposure and HLA in healthy donors. Study-wide points: Specific recognition of CMV antigens was confirmed in vitro for a few chains (all CMV-associated). In a later analysis, TCR beta V- and J-gene trimming showed a link to a missense DCLRE1C variant.

The CDR3 totals 9 residues. V was clipped by 8 bases and J by 10 bases, with 3 bases between them. Germline lookup yields CDR1 SNHLY and CDR2 FYNNEI. Vbeta (60) and Jbeta (13) primers were used in the PCR. Sequencing used immunoSEQ multiplex PCR; TCRdb keeps in-frame clones, though not all of them. The sample holds approximately 150,000 clones, roughly four fifths seen once. The receptor was derived from a man aged 50-60 years in good health and CMV-seropositive. This chain links TRBV2 with TRBJ1-6; D not certain. The specimen was PBMCs. The CDR3 region has the DNA TGTGCCAGCGGCTCACCCCTCCACTTT. This encodes CASGSPLHF. The whole variable domain, filled in from reference TRBV2 and TRBJ1-6, reads EPEVTQTPSHQVTQMGQEVILRCVPISNHLYFYWYRQILGQKVEFLVSFYNNEISEKSEIFDDQFSVERPDGSNFTLKIRSTKLEDSAMYFCASGSPLHFGNGTRLTVT.